This entry lists 9 T cell receptor beta chains sequenced from one sample in a study of response to subunit inactivated influenza vaccine. TCRdb used MiXCR to reprocess the RT-PCR reads, holding one entry per CDR3 protein. The profile shows about 520,000 distinct CDR3 sequences, roughly 25% of them singletons. Sequenced here: CD4+ T cells sorted from PBMCs, sampled more than 4 days after vaccination. The source is a man aged 50-59 years who received an inactivated influenza vaccine.

The rearrangement uses TRBV7-2 and TRBJ2-3, with 8 bases lining up with TRBD2. The CDR3 covers 15 residues. Germline V lookup: CDR1 SGHTA, CDR2 FQGNSA. V was pared by 6 bases and J by 1 base, with 6 bases of the junction left unmatched. The CDR3 spells CASRKPGLGTDTQYF. The DNA for the CDR3 is TGTGCCAGCAGGAAGCCGGGACTAGGCACAGATACGCAGTATTTT.

This clonotype was found a few times. This sequence joins TRBV28 and TRBJ2-7, with D perhaps TRBD2 (6 bases). CDR1 MDHEN and CDR2 SYDVKM come from the germline V gene. The V end lost 10 bases, the J end lost 2 bases, and 15 bases lay between the germline ends. There are 13 residues in the CDR3. The CDR3 protein is CATSDSGAYEQYF. CDR3 bases: TGTGCCACTTCCGATTCGGGGGCCTACGAGCAGTACTTC.

This clonotype was counted between two and nine times. The chain employs TRBV7-2 and TRBJ1-1, with unresolved D. With 5 bases removed from V and 0 bases from J, the gap between germline ends came to 10 bases. CDR1 is SGHTA, CDR2 FQGNSA, per germline. This CDR3 is built from 14 residues. This CDR3 is CASSPGDMNTEAFF. Written as DNA, the CDR3 is TGTGCCAGCAGCCCCGGGGATATGAACACTGAAGCTTTCTTT.

This clonotype was observed many times. The J gene is TRBJ2-2, the V gene TRBV20-1; D is perhaps TRBD2 (6 bases). The CDR3 extends over 15 amino acids. V was trimmed by 6 bases and J by 3 bases, leaving 17 bases between them. The germline CDR1 and CDR2 sequences are DFQATT and SNEGSKA (reference sequence). The CDR3 DNA follows: TGCAGTGCAGCGGGCCTCGGGGCCCACACCGGGGAGCTGTTTTTT. Translating it yields CSAAGLGAHTGELFF.

This clonotype turned up a few times. This chain uses TRBV10-3 with TRBJ2-2; 8 nucleotides agree with TRBD2. CDR1 is ENHRY, CDR2 SYGVKD, per germline. V dropped 2 bases and J dropped 8; count of bases not matched to a gene: 10. The CDR3 length is 16 residues. CDR3 loop: CAISEGGTRTSGELFF. The CDR3 DNA follows: TGTGCCATCAGTGAGGGAGGGACTAGGACCTCTGGGGAGCTGTTTTTT.

The CDR3 reads CASSLAPYREGNQPQHF. CDR3 in DNA: TGTGCCAGCAGCTTAGCTCCCTACAGGGAAGGCAATCAGCCCCAGCATTTT. This rearrangement joins TRBV7-6 to TRBJ1-5, with D maybe TRBD1 (6 bases). V gave up 0 bases and J gave up 2 bases, with 14 bases separating them. Germline CDR1 and CDR2: SGHVS and FNYEAQ. The CDR3 runs 17 residues.

In this sample, this clonotype turned up a few times. The V gene is TRBV7-2, the J gene TRBJ1-2; D is unclear. The germline V gene has CDR1 SGHTA and CDR2 FQGNSA. The germline V and J ends were trimmed by 4 bases and 4 bases, with 16 bases remaining between them. This CDR3 is 15 amino acids long. The CDR3: CASSYRAGGFYGYTF. The CDR3 nucleotides read TGTGCCAGCAGCTACCGAGCAGGAGGATTCTATGGCTACACCTTC.

The table lists this clonotype with a few counts. The chain recombines TRBV20-1 with TRBJ2-6; no definite D call. Trimming stripped 5 bases from V and 0 bases from J, with 14 bases between. CDR3 length equals 16 residues. Germline lookup yields CDR1 DFQATT and CDR2 SNEGSKA (reference sequence). The chain's CDR3 is CSALTVGISGANVLTF. CDR3 in DNA: TGCAGTGCTCTAACTGTAGGGATCTCTGGGGCCAACGTCCTGACTTTC.

In this sample, this clonotype turned up a few times. This chain joins TRBV4-1 and TRBJ2-5; 10 bases match TRBD1. The CDR3 has 16 residues. The V gene's germline CDR1 is MGHRA and CDR2 YSYEKL. V shed 4 bases and J 5 bases; nucleotides not matched to a gene: 10. As DNA, the CDR3 is TGCGCCAGCAGCCTCGGCGGGACAGGGGCAAGGGAGACCCAGTACTTC. Translating it yields CASSLGGTGARETQYF.